The 25 T cell receptor beta chains given below trace back to one sample, sequenced in a study of PD-L1 blockade in urothelial cancer. Time point meaning: pretreatment peripheral blood. Profiling relied on immunoSEQ multiplex PCR, and the TCRdb table lists in-frame clones only, not all of them. The table records some 45,000 clones, 70% to 90% of them present only once. Specimen: PBMCs, collected around atezolizumab (anti-PD-L1) treatment. The receptors stem from a donor aged 40 or older with urothelial cancer.

The chain joins TRBV7-9 to TRBJ2-5, with 10 bases identical to TRBD1. Germline CDR1 and CDR2: SEHNR and FQNEAQ (reference sequence). After removal of 6 bases from V and 4 bases from J, the junction contained 8 bases not matched to a gene. This CDR3 contains 15 residues. CDR3 in DNA: TGTGCCAGCAGTCTGCGACAGGGGGCGTTAGAGACCCAGTACTTC. Translating gives CASSLRQGALETQYF.

This clone was seen a few times. The genes are TRBV12-5 and TRBJ2-1, with D tentatively TRBD2 (5 bases). V lost 4 bases and J lost 8, with 12 bases in between. The CDR3 extends over 13 amino acids. Germline lookup yields CDR1 LGHNT and CDR2 FRNRAP. CDR3 region: CASGSPAGDEQFF. The CDR3 DNA reads TGTGCTAGTGGTTCTCCTGCGGGCGATGAGCAGTTCTTC.

This clone appeared a single time. The genes are TRBV7-3 and TRBJ2-5; D may be TRBD2 (7 bases). The germline V and J ends were trimmed by 5 bases and 14 bases, with 18 bases remaining between them. Germline loops: CDR1 SGHTA, CDR2 FQGTGA. The CDR3 extends over 12 amino acids. DNA of the CDR3: TGTGCCAGCAGCCCGGGGGGCCGGGACTTATACTTC. The encoded protein is CASSPGGRDLYF.

The chain has TRBV19 and TRBJ2-4; D ambiguous. There are 12 residues in the CDR3. The germline V gene has CDR1 LNHDA and CDR2 SQIVND (reference sequence). The V gene lost 4 bases and the J gene lost 6 bases, with 7 bases spanning the gap. The CDR3 here is CASSTRGNIQYF. Written as DNA, the CDR3 is TGTGCCAGTAGTACTCGAGGAAACATTCAGTACTTC.

The V gene is TRBV11-3, the J gene TRBJ2-7, with 10 positions matching TRBD2. Germline trimming cut 7 bases from V and 5 bases from J; bases unmatched to any gene: 8. Germline V gene lookup returns CDR1 SGHNT and CDR2 YENEEA. This CDR3 has 14 residues. DNA of the CDR3: TGTGCCAGCACTCCGGGACTAGCGTCCCACGAGCAGTACTTC. This codes for CASTPGLASHEQYF.

The J gene is TRBJ2-7, the V gene TRBV2; no firm D call. V was cut by 6 bases and J by 2 bases, with 11 bases left in between. The CDR3 is made up of 13 amino acids. The germline V gene has CDR1 SNHLY and CDR2 FYNNEI. CDR3 nucleotide sequence: TGTGCCAGCAGCGGCCCTGGGCCCTACGAGCAGTACTTC. Translation: CASSGPGPYEQYF.

The chain links TRBV5-6 to TRBJ1-2; TRBD1 agrees at 7 bases. This CDR3 has 14 residues. Per the germline V gene, CDR1 is SGHDT and CDR2 is YYEEEE. J lost 2 bases, V lost 0 bases, and 1 base had no gene match. Here the CDR3 reads CASSLGQGNYGYTF. CDR3 DNA: TGTGCCAGCAGCTTGGGACAGGGAAACTATGGCTACACCTTC.

V gene TRBV7-2 combines with J gene TRBJ1-2; D may be TRBD1 (5 bases). This CDR3 has 14 amino acids. V lost 7 bases and J 3 bases, leaving 15 bases between the germline ends. Germline CDR1 is SGHTA and CDR2 is FQGNSA. The CDR3: CASTSGGGYYGYTF. As DNA, the CDR3 is TGTGCCAGCACATCGGGGGGAGGGTACTATGGCTACACCTTC.

The table lists this clone with a few counts. The V call is TRBV4-2, the J call TRBJ1-2; D call uncertain. CDR1 is LGHNA, CDR2 YNFKEQ, per germline. This CDR3 contains 17 residues. Trimming cost V 0 bases and J 4 bases, with 18 bases left between them. DNA of the CDR3: TGTGCCAGCAGCCAAGAGGGGTCGCCTTGGGAGGGCTATGGCTACACCTTC. It is translated as CASSQEGSPWEGYGYTF.

V and J are TRBV13 and TRBJ2-3; no clear D. This CDR3 region has 14 residues. V was clipped by 5 bases and J by 6 bases, with 15 bases between them. Germline lookup yields CDR1 PRHDT and CDR2 FYEKMQ (reference sequence). CDR3 loop: CASSILGTLDTQYF. The CDR3 DNA is TGTGCCAGCAGCATTCTAGGAACCCTCGATACGCAGTATTTT.

The chain joins TRBV7-3 to TRBJ2-1; 8 bases fit TRBD2. The germline V gene encodes CDR1 SGHTA and CDR2 FQGTGA. Losses at the gene ends were 5 bases for V and 8 bases for J; bases not matched to a gene: 11. The CDR3 extends over 15 amino acids. The CDR3 loop is CASSPRVSGIDEQFF. The CDR3 DNA follows: TGTGCCAGCAGCCCCCGGGTTAGCGGGATAGATGAGCAGTTCTTC. The full variable domain, with the rest looked up from reference TRBV7-3 and TRBJ2-1, is GAGVSQTPSNKVTEKGKYVELRCDPISGHTALYWYRQSLGQGPEFLIYFQGTGAADDSGLPNDRFFAVRPEGSVSTLKIQRTERGDSAVYLCASSPRVSGIDEQFFGPGTRLTVL.

CDR3 nucleotides: TGTGCCAGCAGCCCCAAGGTTTTTGGGGGGGGAAGCAATCAGCCCCAGCATTTT. Encoded protein: CASSPKVFGGGSNQPQHF. This chain connects TRBV7-2 to TRBJ1-5; perhaps TRBD1 as D (5 bases). CDR1 SGHTA and CDR2 FQGNSA come from the germline V gene. The CDR3 consists of 18 residues. The V gene lost 5 bases and the J gene lost 1 base, with 21 bases spanning the gap.

The chain uses TRBV28 and TRBJ1-1; D is unresolved. CDR3 length equals 13 residues. Germline loops: CDR1 MDHEN, CDR2 SYDVKM. V was shortened by 5 bases and J by 10 bases, with 17 bases between the two germline ends. The CDR3 sequence: CASSPPGEKGAFF. Here the CDR3 DNA reads TGTGCCAGCAGTCCACCCGGGGAGAAGGGAGCTTTCTTT.

The chain combines TRBV2 with TRBJ2-5, with 9 bases aligning to TRBD1. The CDR3 runs to 13 residues. Trimming took 5 bases from V and 3 from J; bases not matched to a gene: 1. CDR1 and CDR2 (germline): SNHLY, FYNNEI. The CDR3 nucleotides read TGTGCCAGCAGTCGGGACAGGGAAGAGACCCAGTACTTC. This sequence encodes CASSRDREETQYF.

This rearrangement joins TRBV9 to TRBJ2-3, with D possibly being TRBD2 (5 bases). V was pared by 0 bases and J by 1 base, with 9 bases between. The CDR3 is 15 amino acids. Germline assignment: CDR1 SGDLS and CDR2 YYNGEE. The CDR3 sequence: CASSVGVSGTDTQYF. The DNA of the CDR3 is TGTGCCAGCAGCGTAGGGGTTAGCGGCACAGATACGCAGTATTTT.

This chain joins TRBV29-1 and TRBJ2-1; 9 bases match TRBD2. V lost 3 bases, J lost 6 bases, and 15 bases stayed unmatched. Germline CDR1 reads SQVTM; CDR2 reads ANQGSEA. This CDR3 spans 17 amino acids. The CDR3 DNA reads TGCAGCGTTGAGAGGTGGAGTAGCGGGAGCCTCGGCAATGAGCAGTTCTTC. Protein sequence: CSVERWSSGSLGNEQFF.

The rearrangement joins TRBV7-2 to TRBJ2-1, with TRBD2 identical over 11 bases. The V gene end was trimmed by 5 bases and the J gene end by 5 bases; junction bases not matched to a gene: 5. The CDR3 consists of 15 residues. Per germline, CDR1 SGHTA and CDR2 FQGNSA. This CDR3 is CASSPGTSGHNEQFF. The CDR3 coding sequence is TGTGCCAGCAGCCCCGGGACTAGCGGCCACAATGAGCAGTTCTTC.

The chain couples TRBV14 to TRBJ1-1, with 8 bases fitting TRBD1. The germline V gene has CDR1 SGHDN and CDR2 FVKESK. The CDR3 loop spans 16 amino acids. The J segment lost 4 bases and the V segment lost 3 bases, leaving 10 bases of the junction unmatched. CDR3 sequence reads: CASSQLGRGHATEAFF. The CDR3 DNA follows: TGTGCCAGCAGCCAGCTCGGCAGGGGGCATGCCACTGAAGCTTTCTTT. The full variable domain, with the rest looked up from reference TRBV14 and TRBJ1-1, is EAGVTQFPSHSVIEKGQTVTLRCDPISGHDNLYWYRRVMGKEIKFLLHFVKESKQDESGMPNNRFLAERTGGTYSTLKVQPAELEDSGVYFCASSQLGRGHATEAFFGQGTRLTVV.

The CDR3 nucleotides read TGTGCCAGCAGCTCGGGACAGGAAGCTTTCTTT. This encodes CASSSGQEAFF. The chain couples TRBV7-3 to TRBJ1-1, with 7 nucleotides matching TRBD1. There are 11 residues in the CDR3. After removal of 4 bases from V and 8 bases from J, the junction contained 1 base not matched to a gene. Germline-derived CDR1 and CDR2 are SGHTA and FQGTGA. Full variable domain (rest looked up from reference TRBV7-3 and TRBJ1-1): GAGVSQTPSNKVTEKGKYVELRCDPISGHTALYWYRQSLGQGPEFLIYFQGTGAADDSGLPNDRFFAVRPEGSVSTLKIQRTERGDSAVYLCASSSGQEAFFGQGTRLTVV.

V gene TRBV27 combines with J gene TRBJ2-1, with TRBD2 matching 8 bases. Germline values: CDR1 MNHEY, CDR2 SMNVEV (reference sequence). V lost 8 bases and J lost 9; bases outside the gene matches: 15. The CDR3 sequence is 15 residues long. The CDR3 spells CASVTPGLGQGEQFF. The CDR3 DNA reads as TGTGCCAGCGTTACCCCGGGACTAGGTCAGGGTGAGCAGTTCTTC.

The chain couples TRBV9 to TRBJ2-7, with TRBD1 as a possible D gene (6 bases). V dropped 1 base and J dropped 5 bases, with 10 bases sitting between them. This CDR3 contains 13 residues. The germline V gene has CDR1 SGDLS and CDR2 YYNGEE. Here the CDR3 reads CASSVWPGDEQYF. The DNA of the CDR3 is TGTGCCAGCAGCGTATGGCCAGGGGACGAGCAGTACTTC. The full variable domain, its missing parts supplied by reference TRBV9 and TRBJ2-7, is DSGVTQTPKHLITATGQRVTLRCSPRSGDLSVYWYQQSLDQGLQFLIQYYNGEERAKGNILERFSAQQFPDLHSELNLSSLELGDSALYFCASSVWPGDEQYFGPGTRLTVT.

The genes are TRBV7-8 and TRBJ2-7; tentative D call: TRBD1 (6 bases). V dropped 5 bases and J dropped 4 bases, with 21 bases sitting between them. Per germline, CDR1 SGHVS and CDR2 FQNEAQ. This CDR3 region has 16 residues. The CDR3 loop reads CASSRSDRFTSYEQYF. CDR3 DNA sequence: TGTGCCAGCAGCCGTAGTGACAGGTTTACTTCGTACGAGCAGTACTTC. Variable domain in full (rest from reference TRBV7-8 and TRBJ2-7): GAGVSQSPRYKVAKRGQDVALRCDPISGHVSLFWYQQALGQGPEFLTYFQNEAQLDKSGLPSDRFFAERPEGSVSTLKIQRTQQEDSAVYLCASSRSDRFTSYEQYFGPGTRLTVT.

This chain joins TRBV18 and TRBJ1-1, with 10 bases that match TRBD1. V trimming: 8 bases; J trimming: 5 bases; junction bases outside the gene matches: 8. CDR3 length: 14 amino acids. Germline V gene sequence: CDR1 KGHSH, CDR2 LQKENI. The CDR3 bases are TGTGCCAGCCTTTCGGGACAGGGGACAACTGAAGCTTTCTTT. Translation gives CASLSGQGTTEAFF.

The V call is TRBV29-1, the J call TRBJ2-7, with TRBD2 matching over 11 bases. The CDR3 sequence is 16 residues long. The ends lost 3 bases at V and 0 bases at J; junction bases unmatched: 7. CDR1 and CDR2 (germline): SQVTM, ANQGSEA. The CDR3 coding sequence is TGCAGCGTTGATGGGCTAGCGGGAGGCAACTCCTACGAGCAGTACTTC. This translates into CSVDGLAGGNSYEQYF.

The chain links TRBV27 to TRBJ2-1; 7 nucleotides match TRBD2. This CDR3 has 14 residues. The trim removed 2 bases at V and 6 bases at J, leaving 4 bases unmatched. Germline V gene lookup returns CDR1 MNHEY and CDR2 SMNVEV (reference sequence). As DNA, the CDR3 is TGTGCCAGCAGTTTAAGCGGGACCATCAATGAGCAGTTCTTC. This translates into CASSLSGTINEQFF.